This TCR beta chain is from a study of blood T cell repertoires in COVID-19. Germline CDR1 reads MNHEY; CDR2 reads SMNVEV (reference sequence). The CDR3 sequence is 14 residues long. The V end was cut by 6 bases, the J end by 0 bases, with 9 bases between. The table came from immunoSEQ multiplex PCR; TCRdb's copy has only in-frame clones and leaves some out. The sample has approximately 300,000 clones; approximately 92% are singletons. Seattle researchers signed up patients amid active infection and tracked them longitudinally. The sample consisted of peripheral blood. The chain carries TRBV27 and TRBJ1-5, with D uncertain. The sequence came from a woman younger than 45 with COVID-19, enrolled during active disease. Written as DNA, the CDR3 is TGTGCCAGCAGCCGGAGTTTTAGCAATCAGCCCCAGCATTTT. Its protein product is CASSRSFSNQPQHF.